This TCR beta chain originates from a study of beta chain features in type 1 diabetes. The wider study: Similarity in age, gender and cell yields was seen between patients and healthy donors.

Expressed TCRB transcripts were sequenced after all isolated RNA was converted to cDNA. Here immunoSEQ multiplex PCR was the method, and the copy in TCRdb shows in-frame clones only, minus some. Seen here are about 230,000 clones, 16% observed once, and the top ten hold roughly 0.08%. The authors sorted CD4+ naive, central memory, regulatory and stem cell-like memory cells via CD45RO/CCR7/CD25/CD127/CD95/CD27. In all sorted populations, purity surpassed 98%. General study findings and limits: Moderate yet significant TCRB CDR3 shortening was seen in Type 1 diabetes patients in all four CD4+ subsets. The similarity of naive, central memory and Treg TCRB repertoires appeared greater among patients than among healthy donors.

Concerning this clone: The antigen is unknown.

Germline loops: CDR1 MDHEN, CDR2 SYDVKM. With 6 bases removed from V and 5 bases from J, the gap between germline ends came to 13 bases. This CDR3 contains 13 residues. The chain recombines TRBV28 with TRBJ2-5; D gene ambiguous. The source is a man aged 25 to 45 with type 1 diabetes. Sequencing input: naive CD4+ T cells from blood. The CDR3 loop is CASSLGQEETQYF. The DNA for the CDR3 is TGTGCCAGCAGCCTAGGGCAGGAGGAGACCCAGTACTTC.